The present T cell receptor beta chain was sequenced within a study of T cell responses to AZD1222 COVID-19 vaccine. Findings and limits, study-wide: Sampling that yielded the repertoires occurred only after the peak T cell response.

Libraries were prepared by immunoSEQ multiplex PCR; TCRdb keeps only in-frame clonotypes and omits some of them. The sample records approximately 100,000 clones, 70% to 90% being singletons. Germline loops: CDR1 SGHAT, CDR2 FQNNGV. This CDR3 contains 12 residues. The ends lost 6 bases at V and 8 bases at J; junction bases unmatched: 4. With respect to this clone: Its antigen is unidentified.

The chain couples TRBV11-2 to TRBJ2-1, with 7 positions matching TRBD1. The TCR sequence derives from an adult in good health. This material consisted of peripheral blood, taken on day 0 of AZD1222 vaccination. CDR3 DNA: TGTGCCAGCAGAAACAGGGGTTATGAGCAGTTCTTC. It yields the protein CASRNRGYEQFF.